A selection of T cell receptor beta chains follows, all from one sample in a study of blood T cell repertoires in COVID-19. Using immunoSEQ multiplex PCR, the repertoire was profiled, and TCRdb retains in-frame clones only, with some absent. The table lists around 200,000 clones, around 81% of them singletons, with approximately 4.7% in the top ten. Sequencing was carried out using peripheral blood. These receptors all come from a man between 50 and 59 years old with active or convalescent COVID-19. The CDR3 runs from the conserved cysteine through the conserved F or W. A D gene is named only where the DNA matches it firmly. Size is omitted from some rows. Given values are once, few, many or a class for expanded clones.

CDR3 DNA: TGTGCCAGTAGTACTCTGACAGCCTCCTATGGCTACACCTTC; CDR3 protein: CASSTLTASYGYTF; D gene: -; J gene: TRBJ1-2; V gene: TRBV19; clone size: -
CDR3 DNA: TGTGCCAGCAGCTTAGCTCCTCCGACAGGGGTCAACTACAATGAGCAGTTCTTC; CDR3 protein: CASSLAPPTGVNYNEQFF; D gene: TRBD1; J gene: TRBJ2-1; V gene: TRBV7-7; clone size: once
CDR3 DNA: TGTGCCAGCAGTTTTTGGGGGGAGGGCCAGCCCCAGCATTTT; CDR3 protein: CASSFWGEGQPQHF; D gene: -; J gene: TRBJ1-5; V gene: TRBV6-2/TRBV6-3; clone size: -
CDR3 DNA: TGTGCCAGCTCACCAGACAGGGCCTCACCCCTCCACTTT; CDR3 protein: CASSPDRASPLHF; D gene: TRBD1; J gene: TRBJ1-6; V gene: TRBV18; clone size: -
CDR3 DNA: TGTGCCAGCAGCCCCGGGACAGGGTACCATGAGCAGTTCTTC; CDR3 protein: CASSPGTGYHEQFF; D gene: TRBD1; J gene: TRBJ2-1; V gene: TRBV7-3; clone size: -
CDR3 DNA: TGTGCCAGCAGCTTAGCCGGGACAGGGGAAGACGGCTACACCTTC; CDR3 protein: CASSLAGTGEDGYTF; D gene: TRBD1; J gene: TRBJ1-2; V gene: TRBV7-3; clone size: once
CDR3 DNA: TGTGCCAGCAGTGCCGGTGGAAACACCATATATTTT; CDR3 protein: CASSAGGNTIYF; D gene: -; J gene: TRBJ1-3; V gene: TRBV12-3/TRBV12-4; clone size: -
CDR3 DNA: TGTGCCAGCAGCTCGTTAGCGGGAATGGAGACCCAGTACTTC; CDR3 protein: CASSSLAGMETQYF; D gene: TRBD2; J gene: TRBJ2-5; V gene: TRBV7-8; clone size: -
CDR3 DNA: TGTGCCAGCAGCTTGATCGGGGGGCGGACTGAAGCTTTCTTT; CDR3 protein: CASSLIGGRTEAFF; D gene: -; J gene: TRBJ1-1; V gene: TRBV5-4; clone size: few
CDR3 DNA: TGTGCCAGCAGCACTGGACAGTGGAACACTGAAGCTTTCTTT; CDR3 protein: CASSTGQWNTEAFF; D gene: -; J gene: TRBJ1-1; V gene: TRBV5-5; clone size: -